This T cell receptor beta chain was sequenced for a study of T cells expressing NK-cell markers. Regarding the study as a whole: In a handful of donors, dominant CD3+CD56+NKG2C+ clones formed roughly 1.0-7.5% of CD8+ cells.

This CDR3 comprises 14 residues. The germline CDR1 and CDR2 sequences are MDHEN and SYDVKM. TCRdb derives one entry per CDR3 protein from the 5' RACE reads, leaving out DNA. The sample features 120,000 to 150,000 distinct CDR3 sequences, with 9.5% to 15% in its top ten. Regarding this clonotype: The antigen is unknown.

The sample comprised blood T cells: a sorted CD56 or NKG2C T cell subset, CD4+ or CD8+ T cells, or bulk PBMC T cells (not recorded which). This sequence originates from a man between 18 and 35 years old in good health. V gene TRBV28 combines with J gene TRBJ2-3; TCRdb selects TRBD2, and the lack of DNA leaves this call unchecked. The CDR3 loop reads CAILATASTDTQYF.